This T cell receptor (beta chain) was recovered during a study of spatial heterogeneity in lung cancer. Time point meaning: sample taken at primary tumor resection. The approximately 78 donors had untreated early-stage non-small cell lung cancer. Whole RNA from tumor, nontumor lung or frozen PBMC was sequenced unsorted. From the 5' RACE reads, TCRdb called clonotypes with MiXCR, one entry per CDR3 protein. Of over 50,000 distinct CDR3 sequences detected, roughly 6.4% appear once; the ten largest clones hold around 15%. This clonotype appeared many times. The CDR3 has 17 residues. Per the germline V gene, CDR1 is SGDLS and CDR2 is YYNGEE. V was pared by 4 bases and J by 3 bases, with 12 bases of the junction left unmatched.

The chain employs TRBV9 and TRBJ2-2; 7 nucleotides match TRBD1. The material sequenced was PBMCs, taken at surgery. This TCR was sampled from a female donor with early-stage non-small cell lung cancer. The CDR3 DNA is TGTGCCAGCAGCTCAAATCCCCGGACAGGATACACCGGGGAGCTGTTTTTT. Translating it yields CASSSNPRTGYTGELFF.